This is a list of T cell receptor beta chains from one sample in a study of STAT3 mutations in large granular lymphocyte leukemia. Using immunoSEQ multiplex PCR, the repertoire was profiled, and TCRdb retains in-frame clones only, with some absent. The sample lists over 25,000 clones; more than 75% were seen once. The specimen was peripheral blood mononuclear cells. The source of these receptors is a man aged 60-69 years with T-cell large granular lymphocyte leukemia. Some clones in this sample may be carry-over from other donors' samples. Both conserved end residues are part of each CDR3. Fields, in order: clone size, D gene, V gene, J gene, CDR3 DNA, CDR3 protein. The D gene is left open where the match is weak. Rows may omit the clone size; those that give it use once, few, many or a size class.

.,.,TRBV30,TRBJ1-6,TGTGCCTGGAGTATAAGAGTCGACAGTCGCCACGGTAATTCACCCCTCCACTTT,CAWSIRVDSRHGNSPLHF
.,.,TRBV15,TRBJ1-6,TGTGCCACCAGCATGGGCATAACCAAACCAAATTCACCCCTCCACTTT,CATSMGITKPNSPLHF
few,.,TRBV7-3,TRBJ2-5,TGTGCCAGCAGCCCACCAGGGCAAGAGACCCAGTACTTC,CASSPPGQETQYF
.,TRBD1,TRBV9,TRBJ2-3,TGTGCCAGCAGCGGGGGGACAGTCAATACGCAGTATTTT,CASSGGTVNTQYF
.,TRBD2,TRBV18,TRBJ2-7,TGTGCCAGCTCACCAACGCAACCTAGCGGGATCCACGAGCAGTACTTC,CASSPTQPSGIHEQYF
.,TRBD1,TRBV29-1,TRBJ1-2,TGCAGCGTTGAGGACAGGGCGTTTAACTATGGCTACACCTTC,CSVEDRAFNYGYTF
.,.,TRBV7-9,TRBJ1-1,TGTGCCAGCAGCCTCACCGGGCGGAACACTGAAGCTTTCTTT,CASSLTGRNTEAFF
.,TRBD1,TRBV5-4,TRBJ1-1,TGTGCCAGCAGCCATCGACAGGGTCCAAACACTGAAGCTTTCTTT,CASSHRQGPNTEAFF
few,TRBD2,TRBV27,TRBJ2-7,TGTGCCAGCGCCCGCCGCCGGGAGGGCTCCTACGAGCAGTACTTC,CASARRREGSYEQYF
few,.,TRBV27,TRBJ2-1,TGTGCCAGCAGTTTCTCCCACGGGACCCGGGACTACAATGAGCAGTTCTTC,CASSFSHGTRDYNEQFF
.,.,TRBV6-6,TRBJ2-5,TGTGCCAGCAGACCCATCGGGACCTACCAAGAGACCCAGTACTTC,CASRPIGTYQETQYF
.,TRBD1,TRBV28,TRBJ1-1,TGTGCCAGCAGTAGAGGACAGGGGGCGCAGAGCACTGAAGCTTTCTTT,CASSRGQGAQSTEAFF
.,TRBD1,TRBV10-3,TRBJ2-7,TGTGCCTCCGGGACAGGGACGTCCTACGAGCAGTACTTC,CASGTGTSYEQYF
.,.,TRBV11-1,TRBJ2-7,TGTGCCAGCAGCCTGCGGGACCGAAAGTCCTACGAGCAGTACTTC,CASSLRDRKSYEQYF
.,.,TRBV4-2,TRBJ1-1,TGTGCCAGCAGCCCTCAAAAAGGGGTCGGGGCACAGGGCCACACTGAAGCTTTCTTT,CASSPQKGVGAQGHTEAFF
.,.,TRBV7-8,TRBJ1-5,TGTGCCAGCAGCTTAGCGCATTTGGCCAATCAGCCCCAGCATTTT,CASSLAHLANQPQHF
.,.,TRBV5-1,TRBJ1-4,TGCGCCAGCAGCTCCCACATGGGGCAGGGTGGGGAAAAACTGTTTTTT,CASSSHMGQGGEKLFF
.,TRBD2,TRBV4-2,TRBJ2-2,TGTGCCAGCAGCCAAGAGGCCAGCGGGGTAAACACCGGGGAGCTGTTTTTT,CASSQEASGVNTGELFF
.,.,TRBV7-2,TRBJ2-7,TGTGCCAGCAGCTTAATGGGGGGCGCTTACGAGCAGTACTTC,CASSLMGGAYEQYF
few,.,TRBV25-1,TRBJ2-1,TGTGCCAGCAGTAACAGCAGGGAGACGTTCTTC,CASSNSRETFF
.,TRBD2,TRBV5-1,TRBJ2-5,TGCGCCAGCGGTACTGGGACTACCCAAGAGACCCAGTACTTC,CASGTGTTQETQYF
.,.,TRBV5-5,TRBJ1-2,TGTGCCAGCAGTCCCCCCCCTCAAGGCAACTATGGCTACACCTTC,CASSPPPQGNYGYTF
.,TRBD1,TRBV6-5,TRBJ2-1,TGTGCCAGCAGTTGGGACAGGGGGCAGAGGAATGAGCAGTTCTTC,CASSWDRGQRNEQFF
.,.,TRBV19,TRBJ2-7,TGTGCCAGTAGATCACGGGGGCTAGCGGCTTACGAGCAGTACTTC,CASRSRGLAAYEQYF
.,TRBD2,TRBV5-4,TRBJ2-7,TGTGCCAGCAGCACCAGACTAGCGGGAGGGAGATCACGCGAGCAGTACTTC,CASSTRLAGGRSREQYF
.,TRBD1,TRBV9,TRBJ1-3,TGTGCCAGCAGCGCCTTACCGGGACAGGGAAAAACTGGAAACACCATATATTTT,CASSALPGQGKTGNTIYF
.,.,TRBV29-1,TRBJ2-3,TGCAGCGTTGAAGCTCGTGGAGGTTACACAGATACGCAGTATTTT,CSVEARGGYTDTQYF
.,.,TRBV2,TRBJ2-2,TGTGCCAGCAGTGTACAACGGGAGATTGTCACCGGGGAGCTGTTTTTT,CASSVQREIVTGELFF
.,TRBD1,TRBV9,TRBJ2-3,TGTGCCAGCAGCGTAGAAACAGGGGGGAGGGATACGCAGTATTTT,CASSVETGGRDTQYF
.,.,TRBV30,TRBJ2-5,TGTGCCTGGAGTGGGACGAGACGACCTCAAGAGACCCAGTACTTC,CAWSGTRRPQETQYF
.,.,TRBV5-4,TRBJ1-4,TGTGCCAGCAGCTTCCCTTCTGGGATGGCTAATGAAAAACTGTTTTTT,CASSFPSGMANEKLFF
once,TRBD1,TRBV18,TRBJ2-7,TGTGCCAGCTCAAGTTCCCAGGGGGCGGGTTACGAGCAGTACTTC,CASSSSQGAGYEQYF
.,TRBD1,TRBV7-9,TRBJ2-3,TGTGCCAGCAGCCGGGACAGGGAACCTTGGGGATCAGATACGCAGTATTTT,CASSRDREPWGSDTQYF
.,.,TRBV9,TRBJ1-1,TGTGCCAGCAGCGTAGTTGAGGGGGGGGGCACTGAAGCTTTCTTT,CASSVVEGGGTEAFF
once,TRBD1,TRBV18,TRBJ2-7,TGTGCCAGCTCAACGGCCGGGACAGGGGGCTACGAGCAGTACTTC,CASSTAGTGGYEQYF
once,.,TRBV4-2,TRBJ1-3,TGTGCCAGCAGCCAAGGATCGGGGGCCCTAAACACCATATATTTT,CASSQGSGALNTIYF
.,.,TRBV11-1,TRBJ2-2,TGTGCCAGCAGCTTAGTAAACACCGGGGAGCTGTTTTTT,CASSLVNTGELFF
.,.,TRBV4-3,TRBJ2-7,TGCGCCAGCAGCCAAGAAAGCAGGGGAGGGTACGAGCAGTACTTC,CASSQESRGGYEQYF
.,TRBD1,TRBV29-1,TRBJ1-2,TGCAGCGTTGGACAGGGCTATGGCTACACCTTC,CSVGQGYGYTF
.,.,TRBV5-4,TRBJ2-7,TGTGCCAGCAGCTTGGGACCGTCAGCTACTCCCTACGAGCAGTACTTC,CASSLGPSATPYEQYF
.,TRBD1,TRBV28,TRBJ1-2,TGTGCCAGCAGCCACGGACAGGGGCATGGCTACACCTTC,CASSHGQGHGYTF
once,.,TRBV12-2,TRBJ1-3,TGTGCAAGTCGCTTACACCAGGGAAACACCATATATTTT,CASRLHQGNTIYF
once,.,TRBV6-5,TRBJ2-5,TGTGCCAGCAGCCGGGACGAGGGGACCCAGTACTTC,CASSRDEGTQYF
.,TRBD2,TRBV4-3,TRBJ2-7,TGCGCCAGCAGCCAAGATTTGCGGACTAGCTTCGACGAGCAGTACTTC,CASSQDLRTSFDEQYF
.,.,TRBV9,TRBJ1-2,TGTGCCAGCAGCGTATTTGGGGGCGGCTACACCTTC,CASSVFGGGYTF
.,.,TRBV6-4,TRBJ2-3,TGTGCCAGCAGTAGTCTAGAATTCTGCACAGATACGCAGTATTTT,CASSSLEFCTDTQYF
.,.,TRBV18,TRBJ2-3,TGTGCCAGCTCACCACTTGTAAGTCCCCCCACAGATACGCAGTATTTT,CASSPLVSPPTDTQYF
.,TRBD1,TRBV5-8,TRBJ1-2,TGTGCCAGCAGCCCAACAGGGGCCCCACTCAACTATGGCTACACCTTC,CASSPTGAPLNYGYTF